This T cell receptor beta chain was recorded in a study of T cell repertoires in cytomegalovirus infection. This clonotype was observed a handful of times. CDR1 and CDR2 from the germline V gene are MNHEY and SVGAGI. This CDR3 is built from 14 residues. Trimming left V 6 bases short and J 0 bases short, with 6 bases between. TCRdb reprocessed the reads with MiXCR, giving one entry per CDR3 protein. The sample lists fewer than 200,000 distinct CDR3 sequences, approximately 14% occurring once. The TCR originated in a human donor in good health (CMV status not recorded). Some clones in this sample may be carry-over from other donors' samples. Sequencing was carried out using PBMCs. The chain links TRBV6-5 to TRBJ1-6, with D unclear. CDR3 region: CASRGNSYNSPLHF. Here the CDR3 DNA reads TGTGCCAGCAGGGGCAACTCCTATAATTCACCCCTCCACTTT.